The T cell receptor beta chain described here comes from a study of blood T cell repertoires in COVID-19. Libraries were prepared by immunoSEQ multiplex PCR; TCRdb keeps only in-frame clonotypes and omits some of them. The repertoire holds 200,000 to 250,000 clones, approximately 84% seen once, with around 0.97% in the top ten. This CDR3 has 15 residues. The germline V and J ends were trimmed by 3 bases and 7 bases, with 15 bases remaining between them. The germline V gene encodes CDR1 MNHEY and CDR2 SVGAGI. Sequencing was performed on peripheral blood. V and J are TRBV6-5 and TRBJ1-4; D unresolved. This TCR came from a middle-aged man with acute or convalescent COVID-19. The CDR3 loop reads CASSYQRVGAEKLFF. CDR3 coding DNA: TGTGCCAGCAGTTATCAGAGGGTGGGAGCTGAAAAACTGTTTTTT.